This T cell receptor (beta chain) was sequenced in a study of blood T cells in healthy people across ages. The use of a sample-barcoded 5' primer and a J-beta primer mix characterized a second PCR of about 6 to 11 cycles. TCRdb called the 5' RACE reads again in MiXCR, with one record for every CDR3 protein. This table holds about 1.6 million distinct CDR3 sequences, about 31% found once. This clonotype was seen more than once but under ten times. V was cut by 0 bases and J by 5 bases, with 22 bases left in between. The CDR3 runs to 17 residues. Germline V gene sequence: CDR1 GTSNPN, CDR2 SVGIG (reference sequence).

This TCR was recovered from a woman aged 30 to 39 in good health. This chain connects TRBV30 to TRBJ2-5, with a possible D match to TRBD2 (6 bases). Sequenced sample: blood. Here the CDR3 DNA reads TGTGCCTGGAGTGTTTCCCCCGGGGGTGGGAATTGGGAGACCCAGTACTTC. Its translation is CAWSVSPGGGNWETQYF.